This TCR beta chain is drawn from a study of identical twins. TCRdb redid the calling of the 5' RACE reads with MiXCR, one entry per CDR3 protein. The sample has 500,000 to 550,000 distinct CDR3 sequences, about 20% seen once. Trimming removed 7 bases from V and 4 bases from J, with 16 bases in between. This CDR3 has 14 residues. CDR1 and CDR2 (germline): MGHDK, SYGVNS. A further study also used this sample, focusing on T cells expressing NK-cell markers.

The TCR comes from a woman aged 18 to 35 in good health. The sample consisted of CD4+ T cells sorted from blood. The rearrangement uses TRBV25-1 and TRBJ1-1; D is unresolved. The DNA for the CDR3 is TGTGCCAGCACTCAATCTGGCTTTGGCACTGAAGCTTTCTTT. This gives the protein CASTQSGFGTEAFF.